The rows below give T cell receptor beta chains drawn from one sample of a study of blood T cell repertoires in COVID-19. Some clones are missing from TCRdb's copy, which holds only in-frame ones; the method was immunoSEQ multiplex PCR. Here the sample spans about 70,000 clones, 86% being singletons. What was sequenced was peripheral blood. The receptors come from a man aged 35 to 55 with COVID-19, enrolled during active disease. Each CDR3 is given with its conserved first and last residue. D genes are given only for firm matches. A clone size is listed for some rows: how often the clone was seen (once, few, many), or a class if it is expanded.

>-|TRBJ2-7|-|TRBV6-5
CASREHDRVEQYF
TGTGCCAGCAGGGAGCACGACAGAGTCGAGCAGTACTTC
>-|TRBJ1-5|-|TRBV19
CASKGGEGHQPQHF
TGTGCCAGTAAAGGAGGAGAAGGGCATCAGCCCCAGCATTTT
>-|TRBJ1-1|-|TRBV11-3
CASSLDPKGRAFF
TGTGCCAGCAGCTTAGATCCCAAGGGGAGGGCTTTCTTT
>-|TRBJ2-1|-|TRBV7-9
CASSLRGISYNEQFF
TGTGCCAGCAGCCTCAGGGGAATCTCCTACAATGAGCAGTTCTTC
>-|TRBJ1-1|TRBD1|TRBV15
CATSSGQGGGTEAFF
TGTGCCACCAGCAGTGGACAGGGAGGGGGCACTGAAGCTTTCTTT
>-|TRBJ1-4|-|TRBV6-6
CASLGGGNEKLFF
TGTGCCAGCTTAGGGGGGGGTAATGAAAAACTGTTTTTT
>-|TRBJ2-7|TRBD1|TRBV19
CASSRATGTGGEQYF
TGTGCCAGCAGCCGAGCCACCGGGACAGGGGGCGAGCAGTACTTC
>-|TRBJ2-7|-|TRBV18
CASSPNLLQGSYEQYF
TGTGCCAGCTCACCCAACCTTCTACAGGGTTCGTACGAGCAGTACTTC
>-|TRBJ2-7|TRBD2|TRBV5-4
CASSPGGAGYEQYF
TGTGCCAGCAGCCCCGGGGGGGCCGGCTACGAGCAGTACTTC
>-|TRBJ1-3|-|TRBV6-5
CASLLLRGTGNTIYF
TGTGCCAGCTTATTACTCAGGGGAACTGGAAACACCATATATTTT
>-|TRBJ2-7|TRBD2|TRBV3-1/TRBV3-2
CASSQGRRLAGSYEQYF
TGTGCCAGCAGCCAAGGAAGGAGACTAGCGGGGTCCTACGAGCAGTACTTC
>-|TRBJ1-1|-|TRBV19
CASSSERGLDTEAFF
TGTGCCAGTAGTTCGGAAAGGGGATTGGACACTGAAGCTTTCTTT
>-|TRBJ2-7|TRBD2|TRBV6-1
CASSGPVSSGGSSYEQYF
TGTGCCAGCAGTGGGCCCGTTTCTAGCGGGGGTAGCTCCTACGAGCAGTACTTC
>few|TRBJ2-5|TRBD2|TRBV6-5
CASRSGGAPETQYF
TGTGCCAGCAGGAGCGGGGGGGCCCCGGAGACCCAGTACTTC
>-|TRBJ2-2|-|TRBV5-6
CASSLALTGELFF
TGTGCCAGCAGCTTGGCCCTCACCGGGGAGCTGTTTTTT
>once|TRBJ2-3|TRBD2|TRBV11-3
CASSTGLAGEVDTQYF
TGTGCCAGCAGCACGGGACTAGCGGGGGAAGTAGATACGCAGTATTTT
>-|TRBJ1-1|-|TRBV18
CASSPTGTGLGHTEAFF
TGTGCCAGCTCACCAACTGGTACAGGTCTCGGTCACACTGAAGCTTTCTTT
>-|TRBJ1-1|-|TRBV6-5
CASRKGVLEAFF
TGTGCCAGCAGAAAGGGGGTCCTTGAAGCTTTCTTT
>-|TRBJ1-2|-|TRBV6-5
CASSQSGGGYGYTF
TGTGCCAGCAGTCAAAGCGGTGGAGGGTATGGCTACACCTTC
>-|TRBJ2-2|-|TRBV19
CAIKEGVTETGELFF
TGTGCCATTAAAGAGGGAGTAACCGAGACCGGGGAGCTGTTTTTT
>-|TRBJ1-3|-|TRBV30
CAWGTSGNTIYF
TGTGCCTGGGGGACATCTGGAAACACCATATATTTT
>-|TRBJ1-4|-|TRBV29-1
CSVARLAQGNEKLFF
TGCAGCGTTGCCCGCCTAGCACAGGGTAATGAAAAACTGTTTTTT
>-|TRBJ2-7|TRBD1|TRBV9
CASRPGQGAYEQYF
TGTGCCAGCAGACCCGGACAGGGGGCCTACGAGCAGTACTTC
>-|TRBJ2-5|TRBD2|TRBV5-4
CASSLQLAGAGETQYF
TGTGCCAGCAGCTTGCAACTAGCGGGGGCGGGGGAGACCCAGTACTTC
>-|TRBJ2-4|TRBD1|TRBV5-4
CASSHGGQGPLAKNIQYF
TGTGCCAGCAGCCATGGGGGACAGGGGCCCCTAGCCAAAAACATTCAGTACTTC
>-|TRBJ2-1|TRBD2|TRBV7-9
CASSRTSGGEQFF
TGTGCCAGCAGCCGGACTAGCGGGGGGGAGCAGTTCTTC
>few|TRBJ2-1|-|TRBV5-1
CASSLASSEGEQFF
TGCGCCAGCAGCTTGGCGTCTAGCGAGGGTGAGCAGTTCTTC
>-|TRBJ2-5|TRBD2|TRBV5-6
CASSYSSGGKTQYF
TGTGCCAGCAGCTACTCTAGCGGGGGAAAGACCCAGTACTTC
>-|TRBJ1-3|TRBD1|TRBV18
CASSPRSPRGVGNTIYF
TGTGCCAGCTCACCGCGAAGCCCCAGGGGGGTTGGAAACACCATATATTTT
>-|TRBJ1-6|-|TRBV3-1/TRBV3-2
CASSLGSSYNSPLHF
TGTGCCAGCAGCCTCGGGAGCTCCTATAATTCACCCCTCCACTTT
>-|TRBJ2-5|TRBD2|TRBV29-1
CSVSTSGGTQETQYF
TGCAGCGTGTCGACTAGCGGGGGGACCCAAGAGACCCAGTACTTC
>few|TRBJ1-2|-|TRBV7-9
CASSPQMSGVGGYTF
TGTGCCAGCAGCCCCCAGATGTCAGGGGTCGGTGGCTACACCTTC
>-|TRBJ2-5|-|TRBV28
CASNGRGFQETQYF
TGTGCCAGCAATGGTAGGGGGTTCCAAGAGACCCAGTACTTC
>-|TRBJ1-3|-|TRBV6-5
CAISRVAGSGNTIYF
TGTGCCATCAGCAGGGTGGCAGGCTCTGGAAACACCATATATTTT
>-|TRBJ2-1|-|TRBV20-1
CSAAGNEQFF
TGCAGTGCCGCGGGCAATGAGCAGTTCTTC
>-|TRBJ2-1|-|TRBV7-6
CASSLVFRGRPSSYNEQFF
TGTGCCAGCAGCTTAGTGTTCAGGGGTCGACCCAGCTCCTACAATGAGCAGTTCTTC
>-|TRBJ1-1|-|TRBV7-2
CASSTWAIKIAFF
TGTGCCAGCAGTACCTGGGCCATAAAGATTGCTTTCTTT
>-|TRBJ1-1|TRBD1|TRBV10-3
CAMRPGTGLMNTEAFF
TGTGCCATGAGACCCGGGACAGGGCTCATGAACACTGAAGCTTTCTTT
>-|TRBJ1-6|-|TRBV6-5
CASTGEYNSPLHF
TGTGCCAGCACCGGGGAATATAATTCACCCCTCCACTTT
>few|TRBJ1-2|TRBD1|TRBV6-5
CASIFTDRGRGYTF
TGTGCCAGCATTTTCACGGACAGGGGGCGGGGCTACACCTTC
>-|TRBJ2-3|TRBD2|TRBV20-1
CSASGGGTDTQYF
TGCAGTGCTAGTGGGGGGGGGACAGATACGCAGTATTTT
>-|TRBJ2-5|TRBD2|TRBV30
CAWTRGLADYQETQYF
TGTGCCTGGACTCGAGGACTAGCGGACTACCAAGAGACCCAGTACTTC
>-|TRBJ2-7|TRBD1|TRBV5-1
CASSLSGTDVVEQYF
TGCGCCAGCAGCCTCTCCGGGACAGACGTCGTCGAGCAGTACTTC
>-|TRBJ1-1|TRBD1|TRBV3-1/TRBV3-2
CASSQGDRGGLAFF
TGTGCCAGCAGCCAAGGGGACAGGGGAGGTCTGGCTTTCTTT
>-|TRBJ2-1|-|TRBV18
CASSIQNNEQFF
TGTGCCAGCTCAATACAGAACAATGAGCAGTTCTTC
>-|TRBJ1-1|-|TRBV6-5
CASIPRGMNTEAFF
TGTGCCAGCATCCCCAGGGGTATGAACACTGAAGCTTTCTTT